Listed here are 27 T cell receptor beta chains from one sample, sequenced in a study of cytomegalovirus exposure and HLA in healthy donors. It was with 60 Vbeta and 13 Jbeta primers that the PCR ran. Libraries were prepared by immunoSEQ multiplex PCR; TCRdb keeps only in-frame clonotypes and omits some of them. The table lists roughly 180,000 clones, over 65% of them singletons. The sequencing input was PBMCs. These receptors were obtained from a man between 18 and 35 years old in good health and CMV-seronegative.

This rearrangement joins TRBV5-1 to TRBJ2-5, with 9 bases matching TRBD1. The CDR3 covers 15 residues. The V and J ends lost 0 bases and 9 bases, in that order; junction bases with no gene match: 9. CDR1 SGHRS and CDR2 YFSETQ come from the germline V gene. The CDR3 is CASSLAGTGNEAQYF. CDR3 nucleotide sequence: TGCGCCAGCAGCTTGGCCGGGACAGGGAACGAGGCCCAGTACTTC.

The genes are TRBV6-5 and TRBJ1-6; D uncertain. The CDR3 covers 13 residues. Germline V gene lookup returns CDR1 MNHEY and CDR2 SVGAGI. V was clipped by 7 bases and J by 12 bases, with 16 bases between them. The CDR3 region is CASTPFSSGPLHF. For the CDR3, the DNA is TGTGCCAGCACCCCGTTCTCATCGGGACCCCTCCACTTT.

This clone has only a few counts. The genes are TRBV28 and TRBJ2-3, with a tentative D call TRBD2 (5 bases). CDR1 MDHEN and CDR2 SYDVKM come from the germline V gene. This CDR3 has 14 residues. The V end lost 3 bases, the J end lost 3 bases, and 10 bases lay between the germline ends. The CDR3 spells CASSFTRGTDTQYF. Here the CDR3 DNA reads TGTGCCAGCAGTTTCACCCGAGGGACAGATACGCAGTATTTT.

This clone has only a few counts. One end of the junction does not line up with germline, which may come from a read error. The V and J genes are TRBV27 and TRBJ2-1; the match to TRBD1 covers 7 bases. The CDR3 is made up of 14 amino acids. Germline CDR1 reads MNHEY; CDR2 reads SMNVEV (reference sequence). The DNA for the CDR3 is TGTGCCAGCAGTCTAACCGGTACAGGGGCGAGGTCGGTCTTC. Residues: CASSLTGTGARSVF.

V and J are TRBV6-1 and TRBJ2-1; 9 positions match TRBD2. The germline gives CDR1 MNHNS, CDR2 SASEGT. This CDR3 is built from 16 residues. J lost 1 base, V lost 0 bases, and 1 base had no gene match. CDR3 in amino acids: CASSEAAGGSYNEQFF. CDR3 sequence (DNA): TGTGCCAGCAGTGAAGCAGCGGGAGGATCCTACAATGAGCAGTTCTTC.

The rearrangement links TRBV27 to TRBJ2-4; 7 bases are a match to TRBD2. Germline values: CDR1 MNHEY, CDR2 SMNVEV (reference sequence). After removal of 5 bases from V and 1 base from J, the junction contained 8 bases not matched to a gene. This CDR3 contains 16 residues. This chain's CDR3 is CASSPILLAAKNIQYF. CDR3 DNA sequence: TGTGCCAGCAGTCCAATCCTACTAGCGGCCAAAAACATTCAGTACTTC.

CDR3 residues: CASTERDWDPSGANVLTF. The DNA for the CDR3 is TGTGCCAGCACCGAGAGGGACTGGGATCCCTCTGGGGCCAACGTCCTGACTTTC. This chain links TRBV28 with TRBJ2-6; tentatively, D is TRBD2 (6 bases). The CDR3 runs 18 residues. Germline V CDR1 and CDR2: MDHEN, SYDVKM. The V end lost 7 bases, the J end lost 0 bases, and 19 bases lay between the germline ends.

This clone was observed a few times. J is TRBJ1-2 and V is TRBV28; the match to TRBD1 covers 9 bases. The CDR3 length is 13 residues. The J segment lost 5 bases and the V segment lost 6 bases, leaving 4 bases of the junction unmatched. Germline CDR1 reads MDHEN; CDR2 reads SYDVKM. The CDR3 reads CASSPGQGYGYTF. The CDR3 DNA sequence: TGTGCCAGCAGCCCGGGACAGGGATATGGCTACACCTTC.

The chain is built from TRBV4-2 and TRBJ1-5, with 7 positions matching TRBD1. Germline V gene data show CDR1 as LGHNA and CDR2 as YNFKEQ. After removal of 1 base from V and 3 bases from J, the junction contained 9 bases not matched to a gene. CDR3 size: 17 residues. The CDR3 region is CASSQVPKGASNQPQHF. The DNA of the CDR3 is TGTGCCAGCAGCCAAGTCCCTAAGGGGGCCTCCAATCAGCCCCAGCATTTT.

The chain employs TRBV2 and TRBJ1-3; no clear D gene. The CDR3 runs 14 residues. Looked up from germline, CDR1 is SNHLY and CDR2 is FYNNEI. V was trimmed by 5 bases and J by 0 bases, leaving 8 bases between them. The CDR3 sequence is CASSYAVSGNTIYF. The CDR3 DNA reads TGTGCCAGCAGTTACGCGGTCTCTGGAAACACCATATATTTT. The full variable domain, its missing parts supplied by reference TRBV2 and TRBJ1-3, is EPEVTQTPSHQVTQMGQEVILRCVPISNHLYFYWYRQILGQKVEFLVSFYNNEISEKSEIFDDQFSVERPDGSNFTLKIRSTKLEDSAMYFCASSYAVSGNTIYFGEGSWLTVV.

This clone was counted at least ten times. The DNA of the CDR3 is TGTGCCAGCCGGGACAGCCTGGGCTACACCTTC. Translated: CASRDSLGYTF. The rearrangement links TRBV19 to TRBJ1-2, with TRBD1 identical over 7 bases. V trimming: 9 bases; J trimming: 8 bases; junction bases outside the gene matches: 6. Germline V gene data show CDR1 as LNHDA and CDR2 as SQIVND (reference sequence). This CDR3 comprises 11 residues.

Turning to this clone: Germline is not matched at one junction end, which may reflect a read error. The rearrangement links TRBV28 to TRBJ2-2; 7 positions match TRBD1. The CDR3 is 17 amino acids. Germline V gives CDR1 MDHEN, CDR2 SYDVKM. CDR3 sequence: CASSLWATGAIAGKLFF. Written as DNA, the CDR3 is TGTGCCAGCAGTTTATGGGCAACAGGGGCAATCGCCGGGAAGCTGTTTTTT.

This clone has ten or more counts. The chain recombines TRBV6-1 with TRBJ2-7, with 8 bases aligning to TRBD1. The CDR3 is made up of 15 amino acids. Per germline, CDR1 MNHNS and CDR2 SASEGT. V trimming: 0 bases; J trimming: 4 bases; junction bases outside the gene matches: 5. The CDR3 region has the DNA TGTGCCAGCAGTGAAGCGGACAGGGTCGGTTACGAGCAGTACTTC. The encoded protein is CASSEADRVGYEQYF.

The V and J genes are TRBV6-5 and TRBJ1-2, with D tentatively TRBD1 (5 bases). Germline lookup yields CDR1 MNHEY and CDR2 SVGAGI. Deletions cut 2 bases from V and 8 bases from J, with 15 bases between. The length of the CDR3 is 14 residues. The CDR3, as DNA: TGTGCCAGCAGTTACCGGGGGATAGGTGGGGGCTACACCTTC. It specifies CASSYRGIGGGYTF.

The V call is TRBV12-5, the J call TRBJ2-1; 11 positions match TRBD2. The V segment lost 5 bases and the J segment 8 bases; nucleotides outside the gene matches: 5. The CDR3 is 14 residues long. Germline V gene sequence: CDR1 LGHNT, CDR2 FRNRAP. CDR3 residues: CASGKLAGAHEQFF. The CDR3 nucleotides are TGTGCTAGTGGTAAACTAGCGGGGGCCCATGAGCAGTTCTTC.

This clone was observed once. This chain links TRBV27 with TRBJ2-3; 12 nucleotides align to TRBD2. J gave up 6 bases and V 5 bases, and 15 bases lay outside the gene matches. The CDR3 length is 18 residues. Germline CDR1 is MNHEY and CDR2 is SMNVEV (reference sequence). CDR3: CASSDRTSGAQFADTQYF. For the CDR3, the DNA is TGTGCCAGCAGTGATCGGACTAGCGGGGCTCAATTTGCGGATACGCAGTATTTT.

This clone was recorded a few times. The chain has TRBV4-2 and TRBJ2-1, with a possible D match to TRBD2 (6 bases). The CDR3 is 16 amino acids. Trimming removed 0 bases at V and 2 bases at J, with 11 bases between. Germline V gives CDR1 LGHNA, CDR2 YNFKEQ. CDR3 nucleotides: TGTGCCAGCAGCCAAGATGTAGCGGTTCCCTACAATGAGCAGTTCTTC. Its translation is CASSQDVAVPYNEQFF.

J is TRBJ2-2 and V is TRBV7-2, with 9 bases matching TRBD1. This CDR3 spans 16 amino acids. V lost 5 bases and J lost 1; bases outside the gene matches: 5. Germline-derived CDR1 and CDR2 are SGHTA and FQGNSA. In DNA, the CDR3 is TGTGCCAGCAGCCCTGGGGGACAGGGGAACACCGGGGAGCTGTTTTTT. It yields the protein CASSPGGQGNTGELFF.

The CDR3 nucleotides are TGCGCCAGCAGCTCAGACAGGGCCGCCTACGAGCAGTACTTC. This sequence encodes CASSSDRAAYEQYF. The chain uses TRBV5-1 and TRBJ2-7, with 7 bases matching TRBD1. Trimming took 3 bases from V and 2 from J; bases not matched to a gene: 5. The CDR3 is 14 residues long. Looked up from germline, CDR1 is SGHRS and CDR2 is YFSETQ.

The V gene is TRBV29-1, the J gene TRBJ2-1; 14 nucleotides line up with TRBD2. The length of the CDR3 is 17 residues. Losses at the gene ends were 4 bases for V and 0 bases for J; bases not matched to a gene: 5. Germline lookup yields CDR1 SQVTM and CDR2 ANQGSEA. The CDR3 coding sequence is TGCAGCGTTGCGGGACTAGCGGGAGTTCTCTCCTACAATGAGCAGTTCTTC. It is translated as CSVAGLAGVLSYNEQFF.

A few counts support this clone. The CDR3 sequence: CAWSLTGNGEQYF. The CDR3 DNA sequence: TGTGCCTGGAGCCTCACAGGAAATGGAGAGCAGTACTTC. This rearrangement joins TRBV30 to TRBJ2-7; D perhaps matches TRBD1 (5 bases). There are 13 residues in the CDR3. The V end was cut by 3 bases, the J end by 7 bases, with 16 bases between. CDR1 and CDR2 from the germline V gene are GTSNPN and SVGIG (reference sequence). The complete variable domain, with remaining parts taken from reference TRBV30 and TRBJ2-7, reads SQTIHQWPATLVQPVGSPLSLECTVEGTSNPNLYWYRQAAGRGLQLLFYSVGIGQISSEVPQNLSASRPQDRQFILSSKKLLLSDSGFYLCAWSLTGNGEQYFGPGTRLTVT.

The chain links TRBV5-4 to TRBJ2-2; D is possibly TRBD1 (5 bases). This CDR3 region has 14 residues. Germline assignment: CDR1 SGHNT and CDR2 YYREEE (reference sequence). Deletions cut 1 base from V and 3 bases from J, with 7 bases between. CDR3 residues: CASSLSGYTGELFF. CDR3 DNA sequence: TGTGCCAGCAGCTTGTCAGGGTACACCGGGGAGCTGTTTTTT.

The CDR3 loop reads CASNAGGPMNTEAFF. For the CDR3, the DNA is TGTGCCAGCAACGCAGGGGGCCCCATGAACACTGAAGCTTTCTTT. This chain joins TRBV6-1 and TRBJ1-1, with 8 positions matching TRBD1. V trimming: 7 bases; J trimming: 0 bases; junction bases outside the gene matches: 7. Germline CDR1 is MNHNS and CDR2 is SASEGT. The CDR3 loop spans 15 amino acids.

This rearrangement joins TRBV12-5 to TRBJ2-2; 10 bases are a match to TRBD1. CDR3 size: 17 residues. Germline V gene sequence: CDR1 LGHNT, CDR2 FRNRAP. Trimming took 1 base from V and 4 from J; bases not matched to a gene: 6. The CDR3 loop reads CASGLGQGALGTGELFF. In DNA, the CDR3 is TGTGCTAGTGGTTTGGGACAGGGGGCGCTCGGCACCGGGGAGCTGTTTTTT.

The chain combines TRBV5-4 with TRBJ1-1; TRBD1 matches at 9 bases. CDR1 is SGHNT and CDR2 is YYREEE in the germline V gene (reference sequence). Trimming cost V 4 bases and J 4 bases; bases outside gene matches: 11. The CDR3 totals 16 residues. The CDR3 region has the DNA TGTGCCAGCAGCCCGCCCGGGACAGGGCGGGCCACTGAAGCTTTCTTT. This gives the protein CASSPPGTGRATEAFF.

V is TRBV2 and J is TRBJ1-2, with a weak D call TRBD1 (5 bases). Germline V CDR1 and CDR2: SNHLY, FYNNEI. The CDR3 loop spans 16 amino acids. Trimming removed 3 bases at V and 5 bases at J, with 19 bases between. CDR3 sequence (DNA): TGTGCCAGCAGTGACCCCCGGACACTTGGGCCATATGGCTACACCTTC. It translates to CASSDPRTLGPYGYTF. Combining the CDR3 with reference TRBV2 and TRBJ1-2 gives the whole variable domain EPEVTQTPSHQVTQMGQEVILRCVPISNHLYFYWYRQILGQKVEFLVSFYNNEISEKSEIFDDQFSVERPDGSNFTLKIRSTKLEDSAMYFCASSDPRTLGPYGYTFGSGTRLTVV.

The rearrangement joins TRBV19 to TRBJ2-1; 9 bases are shared with TRBD1. The CDR3 covers 15 residues. The germline V gene has CDR1 LNHDA and CDR2 SQIVND (reference sequence). V was pared by 6 bases and J by 0 bases, with 3 bases of the junction left unmatched. CDR3 protein: CASSPQGASYNEQFF. Here the CDR3 DNA reads TGTGCCAGTAGCCCACAGGGGGCCTCCTACAATGAGCAGTTCTTC.